Detailed here is one TCR beta chain. This specimen comes from a study of preoperative IRX-2 immunotherapy in early breast cancer. The data were produced by immunoSEQ multiplex PCR, yet TCRdb's version contains in-frame clones alone and is incomplete. Of 40,000 to 50,000 clones in the sample, approximately 77% were seen once. Stated treatment: preoperative locoregional IRX-2 cytokine immunotherapy. The CDR3 loop spans 19 amino acids. Losses at the gene ends were 5 bases for V and 2 bases for J; bases not matched to a gene: 15. The germline CDR1 and CDR2 sequences are SGHNT and YENEEA. This TCR came from a human donor with breast cancer. Sequences were derived from tumor tissue, sampled after IRX-2 immunotherapy. This rearrangement joins TRBV11-3 to TRBJ1-3; the match to TRBD1 covers 10 bases. The CDR3 is CASSMGQGIGVLPGNTIYF. The CDR3 DNA sequence: TGTGCCAGCAGCATGGGACAGGGGATAGGCGTTTTACCTGGAAACACCATATATTTT.